The 30 T cell receptor beta chains below come from one sample, sequenced in a study of response to subunit inactivated influenza vaccine. In TCRdb, the RT-PCR reads were re-called with MiXCR into one record per CDR3 protein. Of approximately 570,000 distinct CDR3 sequences listed, approximately 7.6% are singletons. Sequences were derived from PBMCs from blood, sampled approximately 25 months after vaccination. The source is a man aged 50 to 75 who received an inactivated influenza vaccine.

The rearrangement uses TRBV7-2 and TRBJ1-6; D is possibly TRBD1 (6 bases). This CDR3 is built from 16 residues. V lost 5 bases, J lost 0 bases, and 11 bases lay in between. CDR1 is SGHTA, CDR2 FQGNSA, per germline. The chain's CDR3 is CASSVQGSSYNSPLHF. The DNA of the CDR3 is TGTGCCAGCAGCGTCCAGGGGAGCTCCTATAATTCACCCCTCCACTTT. Full variable domain (rest looked up from reference TRBV7-2 and TRBJ1-6): GAGVSQSPSNKVTEKGKDVELRCDPISGHTALYWYRQSLGQGLEFLIYFQGNSAPDKSGLPSDRFSAERTGGSVSTLTIQRTQQEDSAVYLCASSVQGSSYNSPLHFGNGTRLTVT.

This clonotype has a count of ten or more. The gene calls are TRBV2 and TRBJ2-7; 7 positions match TRBD1. The CDR3 is made up of 14 amino acids. Germline CDR1 is SNHLY and CDR2 is FYNNEI. V lost 4 bases, J lost 0 bases, and 3 bases stayed unmatched. The CDR3 reads CASSGRGNSYEQYF. The DNA of the CDR3 is TGTGCCAGCAGTGGCAGGGGGAACTCCTACGAGCAGTACTTC. The variable domain in full, with the rest retrieved from reference TRBV2 and TRBJ2-7, is EPEVTQTPSHQVTQMGQEVILRCVPISNHLYFYWYRQILGQKVEFLVSFYNNEISEKSEIFDDQFSVERPDGSNFTLKIRSTKLEDSAMYFCASSGRGNSYEQYFGPGTRLTVT.

There are a few counts of this clonotype. The chain employs TRBV20-1 and TRBJ2-2; TRBD2 is a possible D gene (5 bases). The V gene lost 2 bases and the J gene lost 2 bases, with 9 bases spanning the gap. CDR3 length: 14 amino acids. From germline, CDR1 is DFQATT and CDR2 SNEGSKA (reference sequence). This CDR3 reads CSARRRTNTGELFF. CDR3 coding DNA: TGCAGTGCTAGACGCAGGACTAACACCGGGGAGCTGTTTTTT.

Only a few counts were recorded for this clonotype. This sequence joins TRBV20-1 and TRBJ1-5; 10 positions agree with TRBD1. The V gene end was trimmed by 3 bases and the J gene end by 6 bases; junction bases not matched to a gene: 5. Germline-derived CDR1 and CDR2 are DFQATT and SNEGSKA (reference sequence). The CDR3 is 14 residues long. CDR3 loop: CSASPRDRGQPQHF. CDR3 in DNA: TGCAGTGCTAGTCCCCGGGACAGGGGTCAGCCCCAGCATTTT.

In its sample, this clonotype was seen a few times. The V and J genes are TRBV19 and TRBJ2-2; 7 bases match TRBD1. Germline CDR1 and CDR2: LNHDA and SQIVND (reference sequence). There are 16 residues in the CDR3. Losses at the gene ends were 1 base for V and 6 bases for J; bases not matched to a gene: 8. The DNA of the CDR3 is TGTGCCAGTAGTATAGTCGGCAGGGGGAGATCCGGGGAGCTGTTTTTT. It specifies CASSIVGRGRSGELFF. The full variable domain, rest sourced from reference TRBV19 and TRBJ2-2, is DGGITQSPKYLFRKEGQNVTLSCEQNLNHDAMYWYRQDPGQGLRLIYYSQIVNDFQKGDIAEGYSVSREKKESFPLTVTSAQKNPTAFYLCASSIVGRGRSGELFFGEGSRLTVL.

This clonotype was detected only a few times. This rearrangement joins TRBV7-9 to TRBJ2-5; TRBD1 matches at 8 bases. This CDR3 has 15 residues. Germline V gives CDR1 SEHNR, CDR2 FQNEAQ (reference sequence). The J segment lost 2 bases and the V segment lost 8 bases, leaving 10 bases of the junction unmatched. The CDR3 coding sequence is TGTGCCAGCGGTGCCACAGGGGGAAGGCAAGAGACCCAGTACTTC. Protein product: CASGATGGRQETQYF.

This clonotype was detected many times. The V and J genes are TRBV28 and TRBJ2-4, with D unclear. Trimming removed 6 bases at V and 9 bases at J, with 15 bases between. CDR3 size: 13 residues. The germline V gene has CDR1 MDHEN and CDR2 SYDVKM. The DNA for the CDR3 is TGTGCCAGCAGCAAGGGCTCACGAGGCATTCAGTACTTC. Amino acid sequence: CASSKGSRGIQYF.

This clonotype was seen ten or more times. The genes are TRBV4-2 and TRBJ1-5, with no clear D. The length of the CDR3 is 16 residues. Germline assignment: CDR1 LGHNA and CDR2 YNFKEQ. V was trimmed by 0 bases and J by 0 bases, leaving 9 bases between them. Written as DNA, the CDR3 is TGTGCCAGCAGCCAAGAGCTCGTCTATAGCAATCAGCCCCAGCATTTT. Its translation: CASSQELVYSNQPQHF.

This chain joins TRBV19 and TRBJ2-7; 10 nucleotides agree with TRBD2. The junction had 7 bases not matched to a gene; V was cut back by 4 bases and J by 4 bases. Germline loops: CDR1 LNHDA, CDR2 SQIVND (reference sequence). The CDR3 has 15 amino acids. CDR3 bases: TGTGCCAGTAGTAAAACTAGCGGGATGATTTACGAGCAGTACTTC. Translation: CASSKTSGMIYEQYF.

This clonotype was counted a few times. The chain combines TRBV15 with TRBJ1-5; 10 bases are shared with TRBD1. After removal of 4 bases from V and 4 bases from J, the junction contained 4 bases not matched to a gene. Germline V CDR1 and CDR2: LNHNV, YYDKDF (reference sequence). The CDR3 consists of 15 residues. In DNA form, the CDR3 reads TGTGCCACCAGCAAGGACAGGGGGTTAAATCAGCCCCAGCATTTT. Its translation is CATSKDRGLNQPQHF.

This clonotype occurred a few times. This chain connects TRBV7-9 to TRBJ2-7, with D hard to call. The germline V and J ends were trimmed by 3 bases and 7 bases, with 7 bases remaining between them. CDR1 and CDR2 from the germline V gene are SEHNR and FQNEAQ (reference sequence). This CDR3 is 11 amino acids long. For the CDR3, the DNA is TGTGCCAGCAGCTTCCAGAGGGAGCAGTACTTC. Encoded protein: CASSFQREQYF.

This clonotype has a count of ten or more. The genes are TRBV6-5 and TRBJ1-6; tentatively, D is TRBD1 (5 bases). Trimming took off 0 bases at V and 10 bases at J, with 16 bases between the two ends. This CDR3 has 16 residues. Germline V gives CDR1 MNHEY, CDR2 SVGAGI. CDR3 nucleotide sequence: TGTGCCAGCAGTTACTCGATTGTGGGGGTCGGCTCACCCCTCCACTTT. Translation gives CASSYSIVGVGSPLHF.

This clonotype was seen repeatedly, ten times or more. This chain links TRBV6-4 with TRBJ2-3, with TRBD2 identical over 7 bases. This CDR3 is 21 amino acids long. After removal of 5 bases from V and 1 base from J, the junction contained 24 bases not matched to a gene. Germline V CDR1 and CDR2: MRHNA, SNTAGT. This CDR3 reads CASSPVRVGLSRGEGTDTQYF. Here the CDR3 DNA reads TGTGCCAGCAGTCCGGTACGGGTCGGGCTATCACGGGGGGAAGGCACAGATACGCAGTATTTT.

Ten or more counts support this clonotype. The V call is TRBV4-2, the J call TRBJ2-7; 8 positions match TRBD2. The CDR3 has 16 residues. Germline V gene data show CDR1 as LGHNA and CDR2 as YNFKEQ. J gave up 3 bases and V 0 bases, and 7 bases lay outside the gene matches. CDR3 coding DNA: TGTGCCAGCAGCCAAGAACTAGGAGCGGGAGACTACGAGCAGTACTTC. Protein sequence: CASSQELGAGDYEQYF.

This clonotype was found a few times. The chain is built from TRBV5-1 and TRBJ1-4; D gene unclear. Deletions cut 4 bases from V and 8 bases from J, with 18 bases between. Germline V gene lookup returns CDR1 SGHRS and CDR2 YFSETQ. The CDR3 extends over 15 amino acids. CDR3 amino acids: CASSLDGVSREKLFF. CDR3 nucleotide sequence: TGCGCCAGCAGCCTGGACGGGGTTTCAAGGGAAAAACTGTTTTTT.

The table lists this clonotype with many counts. The chain is built from TRBV5-1 and TRBJ2-3; D is uncertain. Germline CDR1 SGHRS, CDR2 YFSETQ. Trimming took 0 bases from V and 1 from J, leaving 9 bases between them. The length of the CDR3 is 15 residues. The CDR3 is CASSLDYSGTDTQYF. The CDR3 region has the DNA TGCGCCAGCAGCTTGGACTACAGTGGCACAGATACGCAGTATTTT. The full variable domain, in which reference TRBV5-1 and TRBJ2-3 provide the parts outside the CDR3, is KAGVTQTPRYLIKTRGQQVTLSCSPISGHRSVSWYQQTPGQGLQFLFEYFSETQRNKGNFPGRFSGRQFSNSRSEMNVSTLELGDSALYLCASSLDYSGTDTQYFGPGTRLTVL.

The DNA for the CDR3 is TGCAGTGCTACACAACTAGCGGGAGTTAGCACAGATACGCAGTATTTT. This gives the protein CSATQLAGVSTDTQYF. The rearrangement links TRBV20-1 to TRBJ2-3; TRBD2 aligns across 11 bases. Germline assignment: CDR1 DFQATT and CDR2 SNEGSKA (reference sequence). The junction had 6 bases not matched to a gene; V was cut back by 4 bases and J by 0 bases. The length of the CDR3 is 16 residues.

There are a few counts of this clonotype. The chain employs TRBV18 and TRBJ2-5; weak D call: TRBD2 (6 bases). Germline CDR1 and CDR2: KGHSH and LQKENI. The ends were cut back, 1 base at V and 0 bases at J, with 9 bases in the middle. CDR3 length equals 15 residues. The CDR3 spells CASSPRRGDQETQYF. CDR3 in DNA: TGTGCCAGCTCACCACGTCGCGGGGACCAAGAGACCCAGTACTTC.

The chain employs TRBV4-2 and TRBJ2-1, with D unresolved. V was pared by 3 bases and J by 0 bases, with 15 bases between. Germline assignment: CDR1 LGHNA and CDR2 YNFKEQ. The length of the CDR3 is 17 residues. CDR3 protein: CASSQSVQFGSYNEQFF. The CDR3 DNA reads as TGTGCCAGCAGCCAGTCGGTGCAGTTCGGCTCCTACAATGAGCAGTTCTTC.

This clonotype has a count of ten or more. The V and J genes are TRBV4-1 and TRBJ1-2, with D tentatively TRBD1 (5 bases). CDR3 length: 15 amino acids. Germline values: CDR1 MGHRA, CDR2 YSYEKL. Trimming shortened V by 3 bases and J by 5 bases, and 16 bases separated the two germline ends. CDR3 protein: CASSQPGRPSYGYTF. The CDR3 DNA reads TGCGCCAGCAGCCAGCCGGGACGCCCCAGTTATGGCTACACCTTC.

This clonotype was detected only a few times. The rearrangement links TRBV10-3 to TRBJ2-1; 12 bases align to TRBD2. Germline V gene data show CDR1 as ENHRY and CDR2 as SYGVKD. The CDR3 consists of 14 residues. V lost 6 bases to trimming and J lost 6 bases; unmatched junction nucleotides: 3. CDR3 DNA: TGTGCCATCAGGTCGACTAGCGGGGGCAATGAGCAGTTCTTC. Translating gives CAIRSTSGGNEQFF.

This clonotype was seen at least ten times. The V call is TRBV5-1, the J call TRBJ2-1, with D unresolved. The CDR3 sequence is 12 residues long. Trimming pared 0 bases from V and 4 bases from J, leaving 2 bases between. Germline V CDR1 and CDR2: SGHRS, YFSETQ. Here the CDR3 DNA reads TGCGCCAGCAGCTTGGCTTACAATGAGCAGTTCTTC. Protein sequence: CASSLAYNEQFF.

Details on this clonotype: Given a much more abundant clone one base away, this may be a read error. The chain uses TRBV5-6 and TRBJ2-1, with a tentative D call TRBD2 (5 bases). This CDR3 contains 14 residues. Germline V gene data show CDR1 as SGHDT and CDR2 as YYEEEE. CDR3 DNA sequence: TGTGCCAGCAGCTGGGGAGTTTCCTACGATGAGCAGTTCTTC. It yields the protein CASSWGVSYDEQFF.

This clonotype was found a few times. The rearrangement uses TRBV6-6 and TRBJ2-7, with TRBD2 matching 9 bases. The CDR3 spans 13 residues. The germline CDR1 and CDR2 sequences are MNHNY and SVGAGI (reference sequence). Trimming at V came to 8 bases and at J to 2 bases, leaving 4 bases not matched to a gene. The CDR3 reads CASLAGTTYEQYF. CDR3 nucleotides: TGTGCCAGCCTAGCGGGAACTACCTACGAGCAGTACTTC.

This clonotype has a handful of counts. The chain combines TRBV2 with TRBJ2-1; D may be TRBD1 or TRBD2 (5 bases each). Per germline, CDR1 SNHLY and CDR2 FYNNEI. Trimming took 1 base from V and 14 from J, leaving 12 bases between them. The CDR3 covers 12 residues. The CDR3 coding sequence is TGTGCCAGCAGTGAAGAGGGGCGAGCGGAGTTCTTC. It is translated as CASSEEGRAEFF.

This clonotype occurred a few times. V and J are TRBV6-1 and TRBJ1-6, with D perhaps TRBD1 (5 bases). Trimming cost V 6 bases and J 10 bases, with 16 bases left between them. Looked up from germline, CDR1 is MNHNS and CDR2 is SASEGT. This CDR3 comprises 14 residues. CDR3 loop: CASSQYEGRSPLHF. Written as DNA, the CDR3 is TGTGCCAGCAGCCAGTACGAGGGGAGATCACCCCTCCACTTT.

This clonotype has just a few counts. The chain recombines TRBV28 with TRBJ2-7; 10 nucleotides align to TRBD1. This CDR3 spans 14 amino acids. Trimming cost V 5 bases and J 6 bases; bases outside gene matches: 7. Germline CDR1 reads MDHEN; CDR2 reads SYDVKM. The CDR3 region has the DNA TGTGCCAGCAGTAAACCGGGACAGGGGCCCGAGCAGTACTTC. Its translation: CASSKPGQGPEQYF.

This clonotype came up a few times. The V call is TRBV10-3, the J call TRBJ2-5; 7 bases fit TRBD1. There are 15 residues in the CDR3. V was clipped by 2 bases and J by 1 base; unmatched bases: 4. Germline assignment: CDR1 ENHRY and CDR2 SYGVKD. Here the CDR3 DNA reads TGTGCCATCAGTGAGAGGGACAGCGGCCAAGAGACCCAGTACTTC. Protein sequence: CAISERDSGQETQYF.

The chain couples TRBV5-1 to TRBJ2-7, with a possible D match to TRBD1 (5 bases). The CDR3 length is 15 residues. Germline V gene lookup returns CDR1 SGHRS and CDR2 YFSETQ. Trimming stripped 0 bases from V and 0 bases from J, with 10 bases between. Written as DNA, the CDR3 is TGCGCCAGCAGCTTGGGACAGCTCTTCTCCTACGAGCAGTACTTC. Protein product: CASSLGQLFSYEQYF.

The chain combines TRBV3-1 with TRBJ1-2; D gene unclear. CDR1 is LGHDT and CDR2 is YNNKEL in the germline V gene (reference sequence). The V end lost 4 bases, the J end lost 8 bases, and 14 bases lay between the germline ends. This CDR3 contains 13 residues. The DNA of the CDR3 is TGTGCCAGCAGCCCTCCCCGAGGTGAGGGCTACACCTTC. Residues: CASSPPRGEGYTF.